Listed here is a single T cell receptor beta chain. Its antigen remains undetermined. No qualities accompany the bases; no much larger clone lies one base away. The record originates from a study of a mutant IDH1 vaccine in newly diagnosed glioma (dated by TCRdb to the early 2020s). Study-wide context: Patients received eight vaccinations in weeks 1, 3, 5, 7, 11, 15, 19 and 23, corresponding to visits V03 through V10. In the chemotherapy-containing groups, vaccination started alongside temozolomide cycles, whereas in patients who had radiotherapy alone it started 4-6 weeks after radiotherapy. For exploratory analyses, approximately 23 treated patients had longitudinal TCRB deep sequencing done wherever samples were available. Before enrollment, most patients had been given radiochemotherapy with temozolomide as standard therapy, while the rest had received either radiotherapy alone or temozolomide alone. Of the approximately 30 treated patients, approximately 62% were male and 37.5% were female, and the mean age was approximately 41 years. Peripheral blood was collected at six visits: V03 (baseline), V05, V07, V10, V12 and V13. Results and caveats for the whole study, not just this receptor: Changes in the top peripheral T cell clonotypes picked up by TCRB sequencing did not appear to be linked to pseudoprogression. Across multiple MHC alleles, vaccine-induced immune responses were seen in approximately 93% of patients. Selection of PBMC samples for TCRB deep sequencing was based on availability. The authors stated that sample limitations prevented analyses of patient blood samples from being reproduced.

The time point label, read with the paper, signifies: week 11, during vaccination. A 20-mer mutant IDH1 peptide at 300 micrograms in Montanide made up each vaccine dose, which was injected subcutaneously together with topical imiquimod. All donors had newly diagnosed IDH1-mutant astrocytomas of WHO grade 3 or 4 that showed loss of nuclear ATRX. The samples were drawn from NOA16, a multicentre, single-arm, open-label phase I trial in Germany that tested a mutant IDH1 peptide vaccine in humans for the first time. Genomic DNA for TCRB sequencing was extracted from EDTA blood using the DNeasy Blood and Tissue Kit. The library came from the immunoSEQ multiplex PCR assay. Rearranged TCR beta chain sequences were amplified using the hsTCRB Kit according to the manufacturer's protocol. Sequencing of TCRB libraries was carried out on an Illumina MiSeq. In the authors' own workflow: Demultiplexing, trimming and gene mapping were performed with the kit vendor's proprietary platform. The source is immuneACCESS, and TCRdb retained only in-frame sequences with V and J called. Part of the clones is not carried over; for the studies checked, unresolved V genes explain less than half of this, and the remainder is unexplained. V, J and clone size reflect that table, while D and trimming were determined from the DNA. The sample table shows 55,000 to 65,000 clones, and approximately 80% are seen once. Approximately 5.9% of the sample is held by the ten biggest clonotypes.

The CDR3 covers 13 residues, taking in both the cysteine and the phenylalanine. CDR3 DNA is the only sequence kept; it has 39 bases, read in frame from the first base. According to the germline V gene, CDR1 reads SGHVS and CDR2 reads FQNEAQ. At the junction V is shortened by 5 bases and J by 6 bases, with 11 bases in between. This sequence uses TRBV7-8 and TRBJ1-5, with the identity of the D gene unclear. The TCR sequence derives from a man aged 45-65 years with glioma. The starting material was PBMCs, obtained from a glioma patient whose treatment included an IDH1 peptide vaccine. The CDR3 reads as follows: CASSPGLPQPQHF. The base sequence is TGTGCCAGCAGCCCTGGGCTTCCTCAGCCCCAGCATTTT.